This is a list of T cell receptor beta chains from one sample in a study of robustness of blood B and T cell sequencing. TCRdb re-analysed the PCR reads in MiXCR, keeping a single row per CDR3 protein. The top ten hold around 25% of the sample, which has about 3,600 distinct CDR3 sequences, roughly 50% seen once. The sequencing sample was made of peripheral blood. The receptors stem from a human donor in good health. Both conserved end residues are part of each CDR3. D genes are given only for firm matches. A row's size may be missing; if present it is once, few, many or a size class.

clone_size j_call v_call d_call cdr3_aa cdr3_nt
. TRBJ2-5 TRBV20-1 . CSATQETQYF TGCAGTGCTACCCAAGAGACCCAGTACTTC
. TRBJ1-2 TRBV6-1 . CASSELGNGGYTF TGTGCCAGCAGTGAACTCGGGAACGGTGGCTACACCTTC
. TRBJ1-2 TRBV2 . CASSAEKFNYGYTF TGTGCCAGCAGTGCGGAGAAGTTTAACTATGGCTACACCTTC
few TRBJ2-7 TRBV29-1 TRBD1 CSVERDRGRPEQYF TGCAGCGTTGAAAGGGACAGGGGGCGCCCCGAGCAGTACTTC
. TRBJ2-2 TRBV7-7 . CASSFGHPNTGELFF TGTGCCAGCAGCTTTGGACATCCGAACACCGGGGAGCTGTTTTTT
once TRBJ2-7 TRBV5-6 TRBD1 CASSLSGQTYEQYF TGTGCCAGCAGCTTGTCGGGACAGACCTACGAGCAGTACTTC
. TRBJ1-2 TRBV30 . CAWSVNRNYGYTF TGTGCCTGGAGTGTAAACAGGAACTATGGCTACACCTTC
few TRBJ2-2 TRBV6-1 TRBD2 CASSPTLAGDTGELFF TGTGCCAGCAGTCCAACACTAGCGGGGGACACCGGGGAGCTGTTTTTT
few TRBJ2-1 TRBV5-6 . CASSFEPTEQFF TGTGCCAGCAGCTTCGAACCTACGGAGCAGTTCTTC
. TRBJ2-7 TRBV27 . CASSYRGQSYEQYF TGTGCCAGCAGTTACCGGGGGCAATCGTACGAGCAGTACTTC
. TRBJ2-3 TRBV7-6 . CASSLEGPHDIDTQYF TGTGCCAGCAGCTTAGAGGGCCCCCACGATATAGATACGCAGTATTTT
. TRBJ2-1 TRBV20-1 . CSARIRGSSYNEQFF TGCAGTGCTAGAATTCGCGGAAGCTCCTACAATGAGCAGTTCTTC
. TRBJ1-2 TRBV30 . CAWREAFNYGYTF TGTGCCTGGAGGGAGGCGTTCAACTATGGCTACACCTTC
. TRBJ1-1 TRBV7-9 . CASSLRENTEAFF TGTGCCAGCAGCTTAAGGGAGAACACTGAAGCTTTCTTT
large TRBJ1-2 TRBV15 . CATSSQTGEQGYGYTF TGTGCCACCAGCAGTCAAACAGGCGAGCAAGGCTATGGCTACACCTTC
. TRBJ2-5 TRBV10-3 . CAISESSATQHSKETQYF TGTGCCATCAGTGAGTCCTCGGCCACCCAGCACAGCAAAGAGACCCAGTACTTC
. TRBJ1-2 TRBV6-1 . CASRWDTNYGYTF TGTGCCAGCAGGTGGGACACTAACTATGGCTACACCTTC